This is a list of T cell receptor beta chains from one sample in a study of cytomegalovirus exposure and HLA in healthy donors. Here immunoSEQ multiplex PCR was the method, and the copy in TCRdb shows in-frame clones only, minus some. The repertoire holds around 200,000 clones, with approximately 83% as singletons. Specimen: PBMCs. The source of these receptors is a woman in her forties or fifties in good health and CMV-seropositive. Both conserved end residues are part of each CDR3. D genes are given only for firm matches. For some rows the clone size is stated as once, few or many, or as a class when expanded; others skip it.

D gene,clone size,V gene,J gene,CDR3 protein,CDR3 DNA
TRBD1,-,TRBV14,TRBJ2-5,CASSQNRGQETQYF,TGTGCCAGCAGCCAGAACAGGGGACAGGAGACCCAGTACTTC
-,-,TRBV18,TRBJ2-5,CASSPGGGETQYF,TGTGCCAGCTCACCGGGGGGTGGAGAGACCCAGTACTTC
-,-,TRBV7-2,TRBJ2-3,CASSGRVLTDTQYF,TGTGCCAGCAGCGGGCGAGTTTTGACAGATACGCAGTATTTT
-,-,TRBV7-9,TRBJ1-1,CASSPWTGEAFF,TGTGCCAGCAGCCCTTGGACTGGTGAAGCTTTCTTT
TRBD1,-,TRBV28,TRBJ1-1,CASTAGTAGRNTEAFF,TGTGCCAGCACCGCCGGGACAGCCGGGCGGAACACTGAAGCTTTCTTT
-,-,TRBV6-5,TRBJ1-1,CASSHERWDTEAFF,TGTGCCAGCAGCCACGAGCGGTGGGACACTGAAGCTTTCTTT
-,-,TRBV5-1,TRBJ1-1,CASSLGLAGNTEAFF,TGCGCCAGCAGCTTGGGGCTGGCGGGGAACACTGAAGCTTTCTTT
-,-,TRBV5-4,TRBJ1-2,CASSLDTMYYGYTF,TGTGCCAGCAGCCTGGACACCATGTACTATGGCTACACCTTC
TRBD1,few,TRBV5-1,TRBJ2-3,CASSSSRTGERTDTQYF,TGCGCCAGCAGCTCCTCCCGGACAGGGGAGAGAACAGATACGCAGTATTTT
TRBD1,-,TRBV4-2,TRBJ1-5,CASSQDPGQGENQPQHF,TGTGCCAGCAGCCAAGATCCCGGACAGGGGGAGAATCAGCCCCAGCATTTT
TRBD1,once,TRBV5-8,TRBJ1-6,CASSPWGRQGVGSPLHF,TGTGCCAGCAGTCCCTGGGGAAGACAGGGTGTAGGATCACCCCTCCACTTT
-,-,TRBV9,TRBJ2-5,CASSVGATTETQYF,TGTGCCAGCAGCGTAGGGGCGACTACAGAGACCCAGTACTTC
-,-,TRBV14,TRBJ2-3,CASSPPSDNTQYF,TGTGCCAGCAGCCCCCCGTCGGACAATACGCAGTATTTT
-,-,TRBV5-6,TRBJ2-3,CASSTTTTQYF,TGTGCCAGCAGCACGACTACTACGCAGTATTTT
TRBD1,-,TRBV19,TRBJ1-2,CASTLTGVRGYTF,TGTGCCAGTACCCTGACAGGGGTGCGCGGCTACACCTTC
-,-,TRBV5-1,TRBJ1-1,CASSLDYGGIEGTEAFF,TGCGCCAGCAGCTTGGATTACGGAGGGATAGAGGGCACTGAAGCTTTCTTT
-,-,TRBV29-1,TRBJ1-3,CSVEGLAGSGNTIYF,TGCAGCGTTGAGGGCTTGGCAGGGTCCGGAAACACCATATATTTT
TRBD1,few,TRBV5-1,TRBJ2-7,CASSLRQGAYEQYF,TGCGCCAGCAGCCTCCGACAGGGGGCCTACGAGCAGTACTTC
TRBD1,-,TRBV9,TRBJ2-2,CASGSGTEHTGELFF,TGTGCCAGCGGTTCCGGGACAGAGCACACCGGGGAGCTGTTTTTT
-,-,TRBV6-1,TRBJ1-2,CASSGAGTPSKRNYGYTF,TGTGCCAGCAGTGGGGCCGGGACACCCTCGAAGAGGAACTATGGCTACACCTTC
TRBD1,-,TRBV27,TRBJ2-7,CASTRGTGTSYEQYF,TGTGCCAGCACTAGGGGGACAGGGACTTCCTACGAGCAGTACTTC
-,-,TRBV6-4,TRBJ1-1,CASSKHLLEQGIGLVTEAFF,TGTGCCAGCAGTAAACACTTATTGGAGCAGGGTATAGGATTAGTCACTGAAGCTTTCTTT
TRBD2,-,TRBV6-5,TRBJ2-3,CASSYGGGATDTQYF,TGTGCCAGCAGTTACGGCGGGGGGGCAACAGATACGCAGTATTTT
TRBD1,-,TRBV5-1,TRBJ2-1,CASSLGDRAYNEQFF,TGCGCCAGCAGCTTGGGGGACAGGGCTTACAATGAGCAGTTCTTC
TRBD1,-,TRBV5-4,TRBJ1-2,CASRYQGAGYGYTF,TGTGCCAGCAGGTATCAGGGGGCCGGCTATGGCTACACCTTC
TRBD1,once,TRBV5-1,TRBJ2-1,CASSLPRGSGNEQFF,TGCGCCAGCAGCTTGCCCAGGGGGAGCGGCAATGAGCAGTTCTTC
-,-,TRBV9,TRBJ1-3,CASSATHAHSGNTIYF,TGTGCCAGCAGCGCTACCCATGCGCACTCTGGAAACACCATATATTTT
-,-,TRBV28,TRBJ2-7,CASSFGPSRGYEQYF,TGTGCCAGCAGCTTCGGCCCATCCCGAGGCTACGAGCAGTACTTC
-,-,TRBV7-9,TRBJ2-1,CASSLWYDSSYNEQFF,TGTGCCAGCAGCTTATGGTACGACAGCTCCTACAATGAGCAGTTCTTC
-,few,TRBV6-5,TRBJ1-6,CASSENGENSPLHF,TGTGCCAGCAGTGAAAACGGAGAGAATTCACCCCTCCACTTT
-,-,TRBV7-6,TRBJ1-2,CASSLEQNYGYTF,TGTGCCAGCAGCTTAGAACAGAACTATGGCTACACCTTC
-,few,TRBV6-5,TRBJ1-1,CASSTNRVGTEAFF,TGTGCCAGCAGTACAAACAGGGTGGGGACTGAAGCTTTCTTT
-,-,TRBV30,TRBJ1-2,CARVRVVGYGYTF,TGTGCCCGGGTGAGGGTGGTCGGCTATGGCTACACCTTC
-,once,TRBV9,TRBJ2-7,CASSVEQGEEQYF,TGTGCCAGCAGCGTAGAACAGGGCGAAGAGCAGTACTTC
-,-,TRBV19,TRBJ1-5,CASSGSWNQPQHF,TGTGCCAGTAGTGGGAGCTGGAATCAGCCCCAGCATTTT
TRBD1,-,TRBV20-1,TRBJ1-1,CSGTGGTEAFF,TGCAGTGGAACAGGGGGCACTGAAGCTTTCTTT
TRBD1,-,TRBV5-1,TRBJ1-4,CASSLSPTGGTNEKLFF,TGCGCCAGCAGCTTGTCTCCCACAGGGGGCACTAATGAAAAACTGTTTTTT
-,-,TRBV27,TRBJ2-2,CASRTGNTGELFF,TGTGCCAGCAGGACAGGGAACACCGGGGAGCTGTTTTTT
TRBD1,-,TRBV5-1,TRBJ2-3,CASSMGTGSEDTQYF,TGCGCCAGCAGCATGGGGACAGGGTCCGAAGATACGCAGTATTTT
-,-,TRBV5-1,TRBJ2-1,CASSLSDRQEQFF,TGCGCCAGCAGCTTGTCTGATCGCCAGGAGCAGTTCTTC
-,-,TRBV5-5,TRBJ1-4,CASSSEVSNEKLFF,TGTGCCAGCAGCTCAGAGGTTTCTAATGAAAAACTGTTTTTT
TRBD2,once,TRBV7-6,TRBJ2-3,CASSLAPSGGSDTQYF,TGTGCCAGCAGCTTAGCCCCTAGCGGGGGCTCCGATACGCAGTATTTT
TRBD1,-,TRBV7-6,TRBJ1-1,CASSPGGQGYNTEAFF,TGTGCCAGCAGCCCTGGGGGACAGGGGTATAACACTGAAGCTTTCTTT
-,few,TRBV29-1,TRBJ1-6,CSAPGEGSSYNSPLHF,TGCAGCGCCCCGGGGGAGGGGAGCTCCTATAATTCACCCCTCCACTTT
-,-,TRBV5-6,TRBJ1-1,CASSPEPPGQRDAFF,TGTGCCAGCAGCCCCGAGCCACCCGGACAGCGGGATGCTTTCTTT
-,-,TRBV4-3,TRBJ2-3,CASSQDIRTDTQYF,TGCGCCAGCAGCCAAGACATCCGGACAGATACGCAGTATTTT
-,few,TRBV5-1,TRBJ1-1,CASSPHREMNTEAFF,TGCGCCAGCAGCCCGCATCGGGAGATGAACACTGAAGCTTTCTTT
-,-,TRBV30,TRBJ1-4,CAWSRSFTGEKLFF,TGTGCCTGGAGCCGAAGCTTCACAGGGGAAAAACTGTTTTTT
TRBD1,once,TRBV18,TRBJ2-5,CASSPQRGRMETQYF,TGTGCCAGCTCACCACAGAGGGGGCGGATGGAGACCCAGTACTTC
-,-,TRBV21-1,TRBJ1-4,CASRDTADEKLFF,TGTGCCAGCAGAGATACAGCAGATGAAAAACTGTTTTTT
TRBD1,-,TRBV9,TRBJ2-7,CASSVTGTGGSLYEQYF,TGTGCCAGCAGCGTAACCGGGACAGGGGGCTCCTTATACGAGCAGTACTTC
TRBD1,-,TRBV10-1,TRBJ1-2,CASRAGTGGADYGYTF,TGCGCCAGCAGGGCCGGGACAGGGGGCGCAGACTATGGCTACACCTTC
TRBD2,-,TRBV9,TRBJ2-5,CASVAGGEETQYF,TGTGCCAGCGTGGCGGGGGGGGAAGAGACCCAGTACTTC
TRBD1,-,TRBV19,TRBJ1-1,CASSIQDREDTEAFF,TGTGCCAGTAGTATACAAGACAGGGAGGACACTGAAGCTTTCTTT
-,-,TRBV2,TRBJ1-5,CASSEALTAGSNQPQHF,TGTGCCAGCAGTGAAGCGCTTACGGCAGGGAGCAATCAGCCCCAGCATTTT
-,once,TRBV5-1,TRBJ1-1,CASSLIGATEAFF,TGCGCCAGCAGCTTAATAGGGGCCACTGAAGCTTTCTTT